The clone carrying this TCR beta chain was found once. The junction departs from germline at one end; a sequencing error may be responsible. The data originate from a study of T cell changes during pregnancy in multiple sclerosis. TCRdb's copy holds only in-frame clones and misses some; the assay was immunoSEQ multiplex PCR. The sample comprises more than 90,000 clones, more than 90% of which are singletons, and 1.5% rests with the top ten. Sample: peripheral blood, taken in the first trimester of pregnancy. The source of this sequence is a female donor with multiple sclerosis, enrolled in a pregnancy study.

This CDR3 is CASSPPWAVDYLVF. The CDR3 region has the DNA TGTGCCAGCAGCCCACCCTGGGCGGTAGACTATCTGGTCTTT. The genes are TRBV7-9 and TRBJ1-1; D call uncertain. Germline values: CDR1 SEHNR, CDR2 FQNEAQ (reference sequence). The CDR3 extends over 14 amino acids.